The sequence of this T cell receptor beta chain was determined in a study of memory CD4+ T cells and cytomegalovirus serostatus. Germline lookup yields CDR1 SGHDT and CDR2 YYEEEE. With 4 bases clipped from V and 3 bases from J, the junction kept 2 bases outside the gene matches. The CDR3 consists of 15 residues. The sort gate was single viable CD3+CD4+CD8-CD45RO+ cells for memory CD4+ T cells. This clone was recorded once. The protocol was immunoSEQ multiplex PCR, while the TCRdb copy is restricted to in-frame clones and leaves out a portion. The sample has about 61,000 clones, 60% to 85% seen once; the top ten hold roughly 0.48%.

The sequencing sample was made of memory CD4+ T cells from blood. The V gene is TRBV5-6, the J gene TRBJ2-2, with 11 nucleotides matching TRBD2. The sequence was collected from an adult in good health and CMV-seronegative. Some clones in this sample may be carry-over from other donors' samples. The CDR3 nucleotides read TGTGCCAGCAGCAGGGGACTAGCGGACACCGGGGAGCTGTTTTTT. Translated: CASSRGLADTGELFF.